These 30 T cell receptor beta chains were all obtained from the same sample, sequenced in a study of T cells of healthy individuals. TCRdb analysed the 5' RACE reads with MiXCR anew, one entry per CDR3 protein. The sample holds about 82,000 distinct CDR3 sequences; more than 5% are singletons and the top ten take roughly 7.5%. The origin of the receptors is a female donor in good health.

The table lists this clonotype with many counts. The chain recombines TRBV15 with TRBJ1-1; D ambiguous. The CDR3 covers 17 residues. The ends were cut back, 3 bases at V and 7 bases at J, with 24 bases in the middle. Germline lookup yields CDR1 LNHNV and CDR2 YYDKDF (reference sequence). CDR3 in DNA: TGTGCCACCAGCAGCCCTAACATCGCTCCTGTAGCGGTTGAAGCTTTCTTT. Amino acid sequence: CATSSPNIAPVAVEAFF.

This clonotype was observed many times. The CDR3 DNA sequence: TGCAGTGCTAGGTCTGGGGCAAGGACTAACACTGAAGCTTTCTTT. Its translation: CSARSGARTNTEAFF. The rearrangement uses TRBV20-1 and TRBJ1-1; maybe TRBD1 (5 bases). The CDR3 is 15 residues long. The V gene lost 3 bases and the J gene lost 2 bases, with 16 bases spanning the gap. Germline assignment: CDR1 DFQATT and CDR2 SNEGSKA (reference sequence).

This clonotype was counted at least ten times. The chain carries TRBV28 and TRBJ2-7; D is possibly TRBD1 (6 bases). CDR1 is MDHEN, CDR2 SYDVKM, per germline. There are 13 residues in the CDR3. Trimming shortened V by 4 bases and J by 3 bases, and 10 bases separated the two germline ends. The CDR3 DNA is TGTGCCAGCAGTTCCGGACAGCTCTACGAGCAGTACTTC. This encodes CASSSGQLYEQYF.

This clonotype was seen ten or more times. The chain couples TRBV6-5 to TRBJ2-7; 8 bases fit TRBD2. From germline, CDR1 is MNHEY and CDR2 SVGAGI. J was trimmed by 6 bases and V by 5 bases; bases with no gene match: 6. This CDR3 is 13 amino acids long. In DNA form, the CDR3 reads TGTGCCAGCAGTCCCCCGGGAGGGGGCGAGCAGTACTTC. It codes for CASSPPGGGEQYF.

This clonotype showed up many times. The genes are TRBV7-9 and TRBJ1-1; D perhaps matches TRBD1 (5 bases). Trimming took 4 bases from V and 9 from J, leaving 18 bases between them. CDR1 is SEHNR, CDR2 FQNEAQ, per germline (reference sequence). The CDR3 covers 14 residues. CDR3 sequence: CASSSSPRGEKAFF. The CDR3 bases are TGTGCCAGCAGCTCCTCCCCGCGAGGGGAGAAAGCTTTCTTT.

This rearrangement joins TRBV2 to TRBJ1-1, with D tentatively TRBD1 (5 bases). Looked up from germline, CDR1 is SNHLY and CDR2 is FYNNEI. CDR3 length equals 14 residues. The V end lost 6 bases, the J end lost 1 base, and 12 bases lay between the germline ends. The CDR3 region has the DNA TGTGCCAGCAGGAAAAACAGGAGGAACACTGAAGCTTTCTTT. Its translation: CASRKNRRNTEAFF.

The chain joins TRBV6-5 to TRBJ1-2; no reliable D call. V was trimmed by 4 bases and J by 3 bases, leaving 12 bases between them. Germline-derived CDR1 and CDR2 are MNHEY and SVGAGI. The CDR3 spans 14 residues. CDR3 amino acids: CASSSESFDYGYTF. The CDR3 DNA reads as TGTGCCAGCAGTTCTGAATCTTTTGACTATGGCTACACCTTC.

The table lists this clonotype with many counts. This chain connects TRBV6-5 to TRBJ1-1, with D possibly TRBD1 on 6 matching bases. Trimming stripped 0 bases from V and 6 bases from J, with 8 bases between. Looked up from germline, CDR1 is MNHEY and CDR2 is SVGAGI. The CDR3 length is 13 residues. This chain's CDR3 is CASSYSGGSEAFF. CDR3 nucleotide sequence: TGTGCCAGCAGTTACTCTGGGGGCTCTGAAGCTTTCTTT.

This clonotype was picked up many times. J is TRBJ2-2 and V is TRBV4-2; TRBD1 is a possible D gene (6 bases). The CDR3 has 14 residues. V was trimmed by 4 bases and J by 1 base, leaving 7 bases between them. The germline CDR1 and CDR2 sequences are LGHNA and YNFKEQ. Written as DNA, the CDR3 is TGTGCCAGCAGCCCGGGACAGAACACCGGGGAGCTGTTTTTT. It specifies CASSPGQNTGELFF.

This clonotype was seen at least ten times. One end of the junction varies from germline; a read error may be responsible. The CDR3 nucleotides are TGTAGTATTTATGGGGGAGGGGAGACCCAGTACTTC. Its translation is CSIYGGGETQYF. The chain recombines TRBV29-1 with TRBJ2-5; 7 bases are a match to TRBD2. The germline V gene encodes CDR1 SQVTM and CDR2 ANQGSEA. This CDR3 contains 12 residues. Based on the CDR3 plus reference TRBV29-1 and TRBJ2-5, the full variable domain is SAVISQKPSRDICQRGTSLTIQCQVDSQVTMMFWYRQQPGQSLTLIATANQGSEATYESGFVIDKFPISRPNLTFSTLTVSNMSPEDSSIYLCSIYGGGETQYFGPGTRLLVL.

In this sample, this clonotype turned up many times. The chain joins TRBV28 to TRBJ2-1, with no clear D. CDR3 size: 14 residues. The V and J ends lost 6 bases and 4 bases respectively, with 13 bases between them. Per the germline V gene, CDR1 is MDHEN and CDR2 is SYDVKM. CDR3 region: CASRGVSRYNEQFF. CDR3 bases: TGTGCCAGCAGGGGTGTCTCGAGATACAATGAGCAGTTCTTC.

This clonotype was seen many times. The gene calls are TRBV2 and TRBJ2-5; 11 bases align to TRBD1. Germline V gene sequence: CDR1 SNHLY, CDR2 FYNNEI. The CDR3 sequence is 18 residues long. J gave up 3 bases and V 3 bases, and 12 bases lay outside the gene matches. The CDR3 region has the DNA TGTGCCAGCAGTGATGTGGGACAGGGGGGATCCGAAGAAGAGACCCAGTACTTC. Its translation is CASSDVGQGGSEEETQYF.

This clonotype was seen repeatedly, ten times or more. CDR3 in amino acids: CASSQVGRERYNEQFF. In DNA form, the CDR3 reads TGCGCCAGCAGCCAAGTGGGGCGGGAGAGATACAATGAGCAGTTCTTC. The chain is built from TRBV4-1 and TRBJ2-1; 7 nucleotides line up with TRBD2. The CDR3 loop spans 16 amino acids. CDR1 is MGHRA and CDR2 is YSYEKL in the germline V gene. J was trimmed by 4 bases and V by 1 base; bases with no gene match: 7.

This clonotype was recorded many times. V usage is TRBV30 and J usage is TRBJ1-1, with D perhaps matching TRBD1 (5 bases). Germline V CDR1 and CDR2: GTSNPN, SVGIG (reference sequence). V was pared by 0 bases and J by 8 bases, with 16 bases between. The CDR3 contains 14 residues. CDR3 sequence: CAWSVPVGRVEAFF. The CDR3 DNA reads as TGTGCCTGGAGTGTACCTGTGGGGCGGGTCGAAGCTTTCTTT.

The chain combines TRBV29-1 with TRBJ1-2, with D unresolved. V was clipped by 4 bases and J by 4 bases, with 7 bases between them. Looked up from germline, CDR1 is SQVTM and CDR2 is ANQGSEA. The CDR3 length is 11 residues. CDR3 coding DNA: TGCAGCGTTGGGGATGCCTATGGCTACACCTTC. Translation gives CSVGDAYGYTF.

This rearrangement joins TRBV29-1 to TRBJ1-1, with TRBD1 identical over 8 bases. After removal of 7 bases from V and 5 bases from J, the junction contained 9 bases not matched to a gene. In germline, CDR1 is SQVTM, CDR2 ANQGSEA. The CDR3 is 13 amino acids. This CDR3 reads CSGDFQGATEAFF. The CDR3 nucleotides read TGCAGCGGCGATTTTCAGGGGGCTACTGAAGCTTTCTTT.

The rearrangement uses TRBV28 and TRBJ2-7; 9 bases line up with TRBD2. The germline CDR1 and CDR2 sequences are MDHEN and SYDVKM. V lost 8 bases to trimming and J lost 0 bases; unmatched junction nucleotides: 8. The CDR3 contains 15 residues. As DNA, the CDR3 is TGTGCCAGCCAGGGCCCTAGCGGGGTCTCCTACGAGCAGTACTTC. It specifies CASQGPSGVSYEQYF.

This clonotype was recorded a few times. The chain has TRBV27 and TRBJ2-1; tentative D call: TRBD2 (6 bases). Trimming took off 6 bases at V and 0 bases at J, with 15 bases between the two ends. Germline V lookup: CDR1 MNHEY, CDR2 SMNVEV (reference sequence). This CDR3 has 16 amino acids. The CDR3 sequence: CASRRRGGSSYNEQFF. CDR3 coding DNA: TGTGCCAGCAGACGAAGGGGAGGCAGCTCCTACAATGAGCAGTTCTTC.

This clonotype was counted many times. The chain recombines TRBV11-2 with TRBJ2-2, with a tentative D call TRBD2 (6 bases). The CDR3 has 15 residues. Germline lookup yields CDR1 SGHAT and CDR2 FQNNGV. V lost 6 bases and J lost 4, with 15 bases in between. CDR3 amino acids: CASRLEGLITGELFF. DNA of the CDR3: TGTGCCAGCAGACTCGAGGGACTGATCACCGGGGAGCTGTTTTTT. Full variable domain (remainder filled in from reference TRBV11-2 and TRBJ2-2): EAGVAQSPRYKIIEKRQSVAFWCNPISGHATLYWYQQILGQGPKLLIQFQNNGVVDDSQLPKDRFSAERLKGVDSTLKIQPAKLEDSAVYLCASRLEGLITGELFFGEGSRLTVL.

This clonotype was seen many times. This chain links TRBV7-3 with TRBJ2-3; D unclear. The CDR3 sequence is 14 residues long. From germline, CDR1 is SGHTA and CDR2 FQGTGA. The V gene lost 5 bases and the J gene lost 3 bases, with 12 bases spanning the gap. The CDR3 nucleotides are TGTGCCAGCAGCCCACGATTCAAGACAGATACGCAGTATTTT. Amino acid sequence: CASSPRFKTDTQYF.

This clonotype was seen at least ten times. The V call is TRBV13, the J call TRBJ2-5, with TRBD2 matching 10 bases. After removal of 4 bases from V and 5 bases from J, the junction contained 7 bases not matched to a gene. CDR1 and CDR2 from the germline V gene are PRHDT and FYEKMQ (reference sequence). The CDR3 has 15 residues. The CDR3 DNA follows: TGTGCCAGCAGCTCCAGCGGGAGGGTGGGGGAGACCCAGTACTTC. It yields the protein CASSSSGRVGETQYF.

A remark on this clonotype: This may be a read error, as it is one base from a much larger clone. V is TRBV4-2 and J is TRBJ1-5; no reliable D call. The CDR3 totals 14 residues. Per the germline V gene, CDR1 is LGHNA and CDR2 is YNFKEQ. The CDR3 here is CASSPQISNRPQHF. The CDR3 DNA follows: TGTGCCAGCAGCCCACAAATAAGCAATCGGCCCCAGCATTTT.

The chain employs TRBV5-1 and TRBJ2-2; 8 positions match TRBD2. The CDR3 contains 17 residues. The germline V gene has CDR1 SGHRS and CDR2 YFSETQ. J gave up 2 bases and V 2 bases, and 8 bases lay outside the gene matches. DNA of the CDR3: TGCGCCAGCAGCTTTTTTGCGGGGGGCGAAAACACCGGGGAGCTGTTTTTT. Protein: CASSFFAGGENTGELFF.

This clonotype has more than one count but fewer than ten. CDR3 sequence (DNA): TGCGCCAGCAGCCAAGCGGGAGATACGCAGTATTTT. Amino acids: CASSQAGDTQYF. V usage is TRBV4-1 and J usage is TRBJ2-3; D gene unclear. V was clipped by 1 base and J by 5 bases, with 4 bases between them. The CDR3 length is 12 residues. The germline gives CDR1 MGHRA, CDR2 YSYEKL.

This clonotype showed up many times. This CDR3 reads CASSRRGTSGVGSYNEQFF. CDR3 bases: TGTGCCAGCAGCCGGAGAGGGACTAGCGGGGTGGGCTCCTACAATGAGCAGTTCTTC. The rearrangement joins TRBV6-5 to TRBJ2-1; 13 bases are shared with TRBD2. Trimming removed 6 bases from V and 0 bases from J; junction bases left unmatched: 11. From germline, CDR1 is MNHEY and CDR2 SVGAGI. The CDR3 covers 19 residues.

This clonotype was detected a few times. The rearrangement links TRBV7-3 to TRBJ2-7, with D hard to call. The germline gives CDR1 SGHTA, CDR2 FQGTGA. This CDR3 has 15 amino acids. With 1 base removed from V and 4 bases from J, the gap between germline ends came to 14 bases. In DNA, the CDR3 is TGTGCCAGCAGCTTAAGTTTGGGCAGGAATTACGAGCAGTACTTC. Translated, it gives CASSLSLGRNYEQYF. Looking up the rest from reference TRBV7-3 and TRBJ2-7 gives the full variable domain: GAGVSQTPSNKVTEKGKYVELRCDPISGHTALYWYRQSLGQGPEFLIYFQGTGAADDSGLPNDRFFAVRPEGSVSTLKIQRTERGDSAVYLCASSLSLGRNYEQYFGPGTRLTVT.

In its sample, this clonotype was seen many times. The chain employs TRBV7-2 and TRBJ2-5; no clear D. V dropped 4 bases and J dropped 2 bases, with 8 bases sitting between them. Germline assignment: CDR1 SGHTA and CDR2 FQGNSA. The CDR3 is 13 residues long. The CDR3 here is CASSYNPQETQYF. Here the CDR3 DNA reads TGTGCCAGCAGCTACAATCCTCAAGAGACCCAGTACTTC.

This clonotype was detected ten times or more. The rearrangement joins TRBV29-1 to TRBJ2-3; perhaps TRBD2 as D (5 bases). The CDR3 covers 14 residues. The germline V gene has CDR1 SQVTM and CDR2 ANQGSEA. Trimming took 1 base from V and 4 from J, leaving 12 bases between them. This chain's CDR3 is CSVEGWEQPDTQYF. CDR3 bases: TGCAGCGTTGAAGGGTGGGAGCAGCCAGATACGCAGTATTTT.

The rearrangement links TRBV14 to TRBJ1-6; D is uncertain. CDR1 is SGHDN, CDR2 FVKESK, per germline. The CDR3 has 13 amino acids. With 4 bases removed from V and 9 bases from J, the gap between germline ends came to 10 bases. The CDR3 DNA is TGTGCCAGCAGCCCTGCGGGCGGTTCACCCCTCCACTTT. Encoded protein: CASSPAGGSPLHF.

The sample holds many counts of this clonotype. The chain recombines TRBV7-9 with TRBJ1-4; weak D call: TRBD1 (5 bases). V lost 7 bases to trimming and J lost 0 bases, with 12 bases between them. CDR1 and CDR2 from the germline V gene are SEHNR and FQNEAQ (reference sequence). The CDR3 is 15 amino acids. CDR3 bases: TGTGCCAGCACCGTTCCGGGGGCAACTAATGAAAAACTGTTTTTT. It yields the protein CASTVPGATNEKLFF.